The 26 T cell receptor beta chains below all came from one sample that was sequenced in a study of CD8+CD57+ T cells in acquired aplastic anemia. Patients chosen for sequencing had shown CD8+CD57+ cell expansion by flow cytometry. Researchers used genomic DNA as the template to profile TCR beta VDJ and CDR3. One entry per CDR3 protein results from TCRdb running MiXCR on the reads. Of 100,000 to 150,000 distinct CDR3 sequences listed, almost 40% are singletons. Sequencing used sorted CD4+, CD8+, or CD8+CD57+ T cells (not recorded which) from PBMCs. These receptors came from a human donor with aplastic anemia.

This chain connects TRBV3-1 to TRBJ1-5; D is undetermined. CDR3 length: 14 residues. From germline, CDR1 is LGHDT and CDR2 YNNKEL (reference sequence). Trimming shortened V by 1 base and J by 7 bases, and 11 bases separated the two germline ends. CDR3 sequence (DNA): TGTGCCAGCAGCCAAGTGGTGGGAAACCAGCCCCAGCATTTT. This codes for CASSQVVGNQPQHF.

This clonotype has more than one count but fewer than ten. The chain has TRBV12-3 or TRBV12-4 and TRBJ1-3; TRBD1 matches 8 bases. With 4 bases clipped from V and 2 bases from J, the junction kept 1 base outside the gene matches. This CDR3 has 14 amino acids. In DNA, the CDR3 is TGTGCCAGCAGTTCAGGGGGCGCTGGAAACACCATATATTTT. It codes for CASSSGGAGNTIYF.

Remarks on this clonotype: The junction shows a germline mismatch at one end, possibly a read error. The chain joins TRBV7-8 to TRBJ2-7; D is perhaps TRBD2 (6 bases). CDR3 size: 18 residues. The germline gives CDR1 SGHVS, CDR2 FQNEAQ. The CDR3 spells CASSTQPSGLSTVYEQYF. The CDR3, as DNA: TGCGCCAGCAGCACGCAACCCTCCGGACTATCTACGGTCTACGAGCAGTACTTC. Complete variable domain (other parts from reference TRBV7-8 and TRBJ2-7): GAGVSQSPRYKVAKRGQDVALRCDPISGHVSLFWYQQALGQGPEFLTYFQNEAQLDKSGLPSDRFFAERPEGSVSTLKIQRTQQEDSAVYLCASSTQPSGLSTVYEQYFGPGTRLTVT.

V usage is TRBV20-1 and J usage is TRBJ1-1, with D tentatively TRBD1 (5 bases). V was clipped by 7 bases and J by 0 bases, with 15 bases between them. Looked up from germline, CDR1 is DFQATT and CDR2 is SNEGSKA (reference sequence). This CDR3 comprises 14 residues. The CDR3 spells CSGSRGNMNTEAFF. CDR3 sequence (DNA): TGCAGTGGCTCAAGGGGCAACATGAACACTGAAGCTTTCTTT.

In this sample, this clonotype turned up once. The CDR3 here is CATPGKYGYTF. DNA of the CDR3: TGTGCCACGCCGGGGAAATATGGCTACACCTTC. V gene TRBV7-6 combines with J gene TRBJ1-2, with D uncertain. In germline, CDR1 is SGHVS, CDR2 FNYEAQ. V lost 10 bases, J lost 5 bases, and 11 bases lay in between. The CDR3 consists of 11 residues. The whole variable domain, remainder taken from reference TRBV7-6 and TRBJ1-2, is GAGVSQSPRYKVTKRGQDVALRCDPISGHVSLYWYRQALGQGPEFLTYFNYEAQQDKSGLPNDRFSAERPEGSISTLTIQRTEQRDSAMYRCATPGKYGYTFGSGTRLTVV.

The chain links TRBV11-2 to TRBJ2-7; 7 bases agree with TRBD2. J lost 4 bases, V lost 6 bases, and 15 bases had no gene match. The CDR3 extends over 16 amino acids. Germline CDR1 and CDR2: SGHAT and FQNNGV. CDR3 DNA: TGTGCCAGCAGACCAGGGCCCACGGGAGGCCCATACGAGCAGTACTTC. Protein sequence: CASRPGPTGGPYEQYF.

This clonotype was observed many times. The rearrangement joins TRBV25-1 to TRBJ2-1, with 15 bases identical to TRBD2. V lost 4 bases to trimming and J lost 8 bases; unmatched junction nucleotides: 9. This CDR3 has 17 residues. Germline CDR1 reads MGHDK; CDR2 reads SYGVNS. CDR3: CASSGGLAGGHWDEQFF. The CDR3 DNA sequence: TGTGCCAGCAGTGGGGGACTAGCGGGGGGACATTGGGATGAGCAGTTCTTC.

Regarding this clonotype: This may arise from a read error, as a much more abundant clone is one base away. The rearrangement links TRBV20-1 to TRBJ1-6; the D is unclear. The CDR3 runs 15 residues. Trimming pared 7 bases from V and 0 bases from J, leaving 13 bases between. In germline, CDR1 is DFQATT, CDR2 SNEGSKA (reference sequence). The CDR3 sequence is CSGGSTSSYNSPLHF. Written as DNA, the CDR3 is TGCAGTGGGGGTTCCACCAGCTCCTATAATTCACCCCTCCACTTT.

To note about this clonotype: A much larger clone is a single base away; this may be a read error. The chain carries TRBV4-2 and TRBJ1-5, with unresolved D. The length of the CDR3 is 17 residues. V shed 7 bases and J shed 1 base, with 20 bases lying between them. Germline assignment: CDR1 LGHNA and CDR2 YNFKEQ. The CDR3 DNA reads as TGTGCCAGCAACGGGCGGGGTGGTCTTTCGAGCAATCAGCCCCAGCATTTT. As protein: CASNGRGGLSSNQPQHF.

This chain joins TRBV20-1 and TRBJ2-1; TRBD2 aligns across 13 bases. Losses at the gene ends were 5 bases for V and 6 bases for J; bases not matched to a gene: 4. Germline CDR1 DFQATT, CDR2 SNEGSKA (reference sequence). This CDR3 is 14 amino acids long. CDR3 nucleotides: TGCAGTGCTTTGGGACTAGCGGGAATCAATGAGCAGTTCTTC. Translating it yields CSALGLAGINEQFF.

CDR3 nucleotides: TGTGCCAGCAGTGTGGTCGACAGAAGGAGAGCTTTCTTT. Translation gives CASSVVDRRRAFF. The chain combines TRBV28 with TRBJ1-1; tentative D call: TRBD1 (5 bases). V lost 5 bases and J 10 bases, leaving 17 bases between the germline ends. CDR3 length: 13 residues. Germline V lookup: CDR1 MDHEN, CDR2 SYDVKM.

The sample holds many counts of this clonotype. The genes are TRBV15 and TRBJ1-1, with TRBD1 as a possible D gene (5 bases). The germline V and J ends were trimmed by 0 bases and 4 bases, with 15 bases remaining between them. The length of the CDR3 is 16 residues. CDR1 and CDR2 (germline): LNHNV, YYDKDF (reference sequence). The CDR3: CATSRDIPRAVTEAFF. The CDR3, as DNA: TGTGCCACCAGCAGAGATATCCCCAGGGCGGTCACTGAAGCTTTCTTT.

V usage is TRBV7-8 and J usage is TRBJ2-7, with a tentative D call TRBD1 (5 bases). Trimming left V 5 bases short and J 8 bases short, with 22 bases between. CDR1 is SGHVS, CDR2 FQNEAQ, per germline. The CDR3 contains 15 residues. CDR3 protein: CASSPWTETVFKQYF. In DNA form, the CDR3 reads TGTGCCAGCAGCCCGTGGACGGAGACAGTCTTCAAGCAGTACTTC.

This clonotype came up a few times. The CDR3 sequence: CASRQGFSGELFF. CDR3 DNA: TGTGCCAGCAGACAGGGATTTTCCGGGGAGCTGTTTTTT. The chain employs TRBV6-1 and TRBJ2-2; weak D call: TRBD1 (6 bases). CDR1 is MNHNS, CDR2 SASEGT, per germline. The CDR3 totals 13 residues. V gave up 6 bases and J gave up 6 bases, with 11 bases separating them.

J is TRBJ2-1 and V is TRBV19, with 12 nucleotides matching TRBD2. This CDR3 has 18 amino acids. Germline-derived CDR1 and CDR2 are LNHDA and SQIVND (reference sequence). J lost 0 bases, V lost 5 bases, and 8 bases had no gene match. CDR3 bases: TGTGCCAGTAGTTTTAGACTAGCGGGGGACCGCTCCTACAATGAGCAGTTCTTC. It specifies CASSFRLAGDRSYNEQFF. Full variable domain (missing parts from reference TRBV19 and TRBJ2-1): DGGITQSPKYLFRKEGQNVTLSCEQNLNHDAMYWYRQDPGQGLRLIYYSQIVNDFQKGDIAEGYSVSREKKESFPLTVTSAQKNPTAFYLCASSFRLAGDRSYNEQFFGPGTRLTVL.

In this sample, this clonotype turned up many times. The CDR3 loop is CSAASGTGLMSDYGYTF. The CDR3 nucleotides are TGCAGTGCTGCATCCGGGACAGGGCTTATGTCGGACTATGGCTACACCTTC. The genes are TRBV20-1 and TRBJ1-2, with 9 bases that match TRBD1. CDR3 length: 17 amino acids. The germline V gene encodes CDR1 DFQATT and CDR2 SNEGSKA (reference sequence). V lost 5 bases to trimming and J lost 3 bases; unmatched junction nucleotides: 16.

This clonotype was detected many times. This sequence joins TRBV13 and TRBJ1-2; D unresolved. Trimming stripped 5 bases from V and 8 bases from J, with 15 bases between. CDR1 is PRHDT, CDR2 FYEKMQ, per germline (reference sequence). The CDR3 runs to 13 residues. The CDR3 reads CASSLRPSGGYTF. Written as DNA, the CDR3 is TGTGCCAGCAGCCTCCGGCCTAGCGGGGGCTACACCTTC.

This clonotype was observed many times. The chain employs TRBV12-3 or TRBV12-4 and TRBJ1-1; TRBD1 might be the D (5 bases). V lost 5 bases and J 7 bases, leaving 17 bases between the germline ends. The CDR3 spans 14 residues. The CDR3 loop reads CASSLLGGDYEAFF. CDR3 nucleotide sequence: TGTGCCAGCAGTCTACTAGGAGGGGACTATGAAGCTTTCTTT.

This clonotype was seen repeatedly, ten times or more. The V gene is TRBV6-1, the J gene TRBJ2-7; possibly TRBD2 for D (7 bases). CDR3 length: 13 amino acids. Deletions cut 5 bases from V and 6 bases from J, with 14 bases between. Germline-derived CDR1 and CDR2 are MNHNS and SASEGT. CDR3 DNA sequence: TGTGCCAGCAGTCCGCGGGGGCAGTCCGAGCAGTACTTC. It encodes CASSPRGQSEQYF.

The gene calls are TRBV27 and TRBJ1-5; D uncertain. CDR1 and CDR2 from the germline V gene are MNHEY and SMNVEV (reference sequence). The CDR3 is made up of 13 amino acids. Trimming cost V 6 bases and J 2 bases, with 8 bases left between them. The CDR3 region is CASRRSRNQPQHF. The CDR3 nucleotides read TGTGCCAGCAGGCGGTCTCGCAATCAGCCCCAGCATTTT.

Concerning this clonotype: This clone may be a read error of a much larger clone one base away. This chain connects TRBV4-2 to TRBJ2-7; tentatively, D is TRBD1 or TRBD2 (5 bases each). The CDR3 runs to 16 residues. Germline V CDR1 and CDR2: LGHNA, YNFKEQ. CDR3 nucleotide sequence: TGTGCCAGCGGCCAAGGGGTCGGACTTTCAGTCCGGGGGCAGTACTTC. Translation: CASGQGVGLSVRGQYF.

This clonotype was seen only once. The rearrangement links TRBV15 to TRBJ1-2; 9 bases align to TRBD1. Germline V CDR1 and CDR2: LNHNV, YYDKDF (reference sequence). CDR3 length: 16 residues. Trimming removed 1 base from V and 7 bases from J; junction bases left unmatched: 10. The CDR3 here is CATSRGGGQGIGGYTF. In nucleotides, the CDR3 is TGTGCCACCAGCAGAGGCGGGGGACAGGGAATCGGTGGCTACACCTTC.

The table lists this clonotype with many counts. The chain has TRBV5-1 and TRBJ1-1; 8 bases are shared with TRBD1. From germline, CDR1 is SGHRS and CDR2 YFSETQ. The ends lost 6 bases at V and 1 base at J; junction bases unmatched: 11. The CDR3 runs to 16 residues. The CDR3 nucleotides read TGCGCCAGCAACGTCGGGACAGGACGCTCGAACACTGAAGCTTTCTTT. Amino acids: CASNVGTGRSNTEAFF.

As regards this clonotype: A read error is possible here, since a much larger clone lies one base away. The rearrangement joins TRBV6-2 or TRBV6-3 to TRBJ1-5, with a possible D match to TRBD1 (6 bases). V was trimmed by 8 bases and J by 7 bases, leaving 12 bases between them. CDR3 length: 12 residues. The germline CDR1 and CDR2 sequences are MNHEY and SVGEGT. CDR3 nucleotide sequence: TGTGCCAGCCGGGACATTTTCCAGCCCCAGCATTTT. This codes for CASRDIFQPQHF.

The chain uses TRBV24-1 and TRBJ1-2; the D gene is possibly TRBD1 (6 bases). CDR1 KGHDR and CDR2 SFDVKD come from the germline V gene. The CDR3 length is 12 residues. V was cut by 4 bases and J by 9 bases, with 11 bases left in between. Written as DNA, the CDR3 is TGTGCCACCAGTGAACCGGGGGCCCGCTACACCTTC. It translates to CATSEPGARYTF.

The V and J genes are TRBV7-3 and TRBJ2-3; 12 nucleotides align to TRBD1. The trim removed 5 bases at V and 5 bases at J, leaving 11 bases unmatched. The germline gives CDR1 SGHTA, CDR2 FQGTGA. The CDR3 consists of 17 residues. This CDR3 reads CASSPSRDRGHGDTQYF. The CDR3 nucleotides are TGTGCCAGCAGCCCGAGCAGGGACAGGGGGCATGGAGATACGCAGTATTTT.